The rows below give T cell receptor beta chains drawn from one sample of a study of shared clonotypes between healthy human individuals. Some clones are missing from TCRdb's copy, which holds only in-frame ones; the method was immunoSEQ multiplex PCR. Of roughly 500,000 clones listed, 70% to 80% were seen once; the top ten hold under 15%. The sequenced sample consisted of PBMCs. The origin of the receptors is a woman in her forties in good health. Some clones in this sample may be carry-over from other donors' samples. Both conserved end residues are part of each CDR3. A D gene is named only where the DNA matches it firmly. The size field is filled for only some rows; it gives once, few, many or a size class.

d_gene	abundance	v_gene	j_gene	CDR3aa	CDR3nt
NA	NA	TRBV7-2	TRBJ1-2	CASSLNQFDGYTF	TGTGCCAGCAGCTTGAATCAATTTGATGGCTACACCTTC
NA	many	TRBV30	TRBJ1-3	CAWRGLGGNTIYF	TGTGCCTGGAGAGGTCTGGGGGGAAACACCATATATTTT
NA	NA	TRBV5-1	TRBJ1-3	CASSPQGAAGNTIYF	TGCGCCAGCAGTCCCCAGGGAGCAGCTGGAAACACCATATATTTT
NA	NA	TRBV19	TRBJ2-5	CASSIMGTEQETQYF	TGTGCCAGTAGTATAATGGGGACCGAACAAGAGACCCAGTACTTC
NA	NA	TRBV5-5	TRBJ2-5	CASSWGAEETQYF	TGTGCCAGCAGCTGGGGGGCAGAAGAGACCCAGTACTTC
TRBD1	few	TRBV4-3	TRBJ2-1	CASSQATGADEQFF	TGCGCCAGCAGCCAAGCAACAGGGGCGGATGAGCAGTTCTTC
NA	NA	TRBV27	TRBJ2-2	CASRAGTAFLTGELFF	TGTGCCAGCAGAGCCGGGACGGCCTTTCTAACCGGGGAGCTGTTTTTT
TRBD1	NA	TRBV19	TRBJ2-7	CASRETGVYEQYF	TGTGCCAGTAGGGAGACAGGGGTCTACGAGCAGTACTTC
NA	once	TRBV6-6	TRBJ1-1	CASSYSIRGTEAFF	TGTGCCAGCAGTTACTCAATCAGGGGTACTGAAGCTTTCTTT
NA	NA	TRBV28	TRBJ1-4	CASSLSGRYGEKLFF	TGTGCCAGCAGTTTATCCGGACGTTACGGTGAAAAACTGTTTTTT
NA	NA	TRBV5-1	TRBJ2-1	CASSLESRVRTDEQFF	TGCGCCAGCAGCTTGGAATCTCGGGTCAGGACAGATGAGCAGTTCTTC
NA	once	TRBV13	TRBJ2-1	CASSTRTEYNEQFF	TGTGCCAGCAGCACACGGACAGAGTACAATGAGCAGTTCTTC
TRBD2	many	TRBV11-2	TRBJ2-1	CASSLGASGASSYNEQFF	TGTGCCAGCAGCTTAGGGGCTAGCGGCGCTAGCTCCTACAATGAGCAGTTCTTC